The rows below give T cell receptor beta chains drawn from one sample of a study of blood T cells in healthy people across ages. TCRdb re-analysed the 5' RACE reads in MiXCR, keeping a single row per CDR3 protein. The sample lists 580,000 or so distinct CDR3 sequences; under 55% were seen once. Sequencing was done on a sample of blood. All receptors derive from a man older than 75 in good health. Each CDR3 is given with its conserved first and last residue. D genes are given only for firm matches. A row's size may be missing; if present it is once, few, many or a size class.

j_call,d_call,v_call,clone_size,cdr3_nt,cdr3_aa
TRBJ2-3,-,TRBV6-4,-,TGTGCCAGCAGTGTGGGGAGTGTTACAGATACGCAGTATTTT,CASSVGSVTDTQYF
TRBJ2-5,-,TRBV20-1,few,TGCAGTGCTAGGGCTGGACAGCAGTACCAAGAGACCCAGTACTTC,CSARAGQQYQETQYF
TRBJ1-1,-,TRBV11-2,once,TGTGCCAGCAGCGGAAACAGGGCTAACACTGAAGCTTTCTTT,CASSGNRANTEAFF
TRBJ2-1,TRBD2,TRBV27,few,TGTGCCAGCAGTCGGAGTCTTAGCGGGAGCAATACTGAGCAGTTCTTC,CASSRSLSGSNTEQFF
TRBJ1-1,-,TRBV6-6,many,TGTGCCAGCAGCCGCCAGGGGGAAGCTTTCTTT,CASSRQGEAFF
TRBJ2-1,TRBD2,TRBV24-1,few,TGTGCCACCAGTGACAGACTAGCGGGAGGCGGCAATGAGCAGTTCTTC,CATSDRLAGGGNEQFF
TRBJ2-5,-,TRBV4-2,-,TGTGCCAGCAGCCCCTTGGCAGGGGCTGGTGAGACCCAGTACTTC,CASSPLAGAGETQYF
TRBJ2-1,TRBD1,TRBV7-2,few,TGTGCCAGCAGCTCCAGGGGGAGCAATGAGCAGTTCTTC,CASSSRGSNEQFF
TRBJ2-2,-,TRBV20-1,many,TGCAGTGCTAGAGGACCTAGCGCTACCGGGGAGCTGTTTTTT,CSARGPSATGELFF
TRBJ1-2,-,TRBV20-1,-,TGCAGTGCTATTTGGGAGAGTAGCGGCTACACCTTC,CSAIWESSGYTF
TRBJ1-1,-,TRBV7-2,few,TGTGCCAGCAGCTTAAGTCTGGCGTTAGGTACCACTGAAGCTTTCTTT,CASSLSLALGTTEAFF
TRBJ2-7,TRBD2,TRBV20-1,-,TGCAGTGCTAGACGTTTTCGGTCTAGCGGCTCCTACGAGCAGTACTTC,CSARRFRSSGSYEQYF
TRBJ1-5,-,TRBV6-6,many,TGTGCCAGCAGTTGGCGCCCGGGCCCGGCTAATAATCAGCCCCAGCATTTT,CASSWRPGPANNQPQHF
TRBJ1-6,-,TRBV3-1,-,TGTGCCAGCAGCCAGGTGGCGGGGCCAAGGAATTCACCCCTCCACTTT,CASSQVAGPRNSPLHF
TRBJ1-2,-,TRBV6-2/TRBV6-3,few,TGTGCCAGCAGACCTACCGGGACCCCTCATGGCTACACCTTC,CASRPTGTPHGYTF
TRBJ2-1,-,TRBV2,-,TGTGCCAGCAGGCCGGGACGGTCACTTGTGGAGCAGTTCTTC,CASRPGRSLVEQFF
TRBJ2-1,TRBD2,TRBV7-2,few,TGTGCCAGCAGCTTCACGGGGGGGCGATACAATGAGCAGTTCTTC,CASSFTGGRYNEQFF
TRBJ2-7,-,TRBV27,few,TGTGCCAGCAGTTTATATCCCATGTCCTACGAGCAGTACTTC,CASSLYPMSYEQYF
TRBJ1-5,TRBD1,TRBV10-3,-,TGTGCCATCAGCACGACAGGGTCAAGCAATCAGCCCCAGCATTTT,CAISTTGSSNQPQHF
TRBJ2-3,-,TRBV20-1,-,TGCAGTGTCGCAGGGGGGCCAGATACGCAGTATTTT,CSVAGGPDTQYF
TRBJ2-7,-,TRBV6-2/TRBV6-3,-,TGTGCCAGCAGTTACATGCGGAGCGAGGCCCAGTACTTC,CASSYMRSEAQYF
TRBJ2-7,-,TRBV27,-,TGTGCCAGCAGTTTATCAAGGGGGAGAGCCTACGAGCAGTACTTT,CASSLSRGRAYEQYF
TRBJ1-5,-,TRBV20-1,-,TGCAGTGCTAAGAACTCATTACTGACGGGGGGCATCCGTCAGCCCCAGCATTTT,CSAKNSLLTGGIRQPQHF
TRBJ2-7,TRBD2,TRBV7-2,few,TGTGCCAGCAGCTTAGCCGGCGGGGGGGCCCACGAGCAGTACTTC,CASSLAGGGAHEQYF
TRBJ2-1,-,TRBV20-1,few,TGCAGTGCTAGAGCTAATCACCAAAAGCAGTTCTTC,CSARANHQKQFF
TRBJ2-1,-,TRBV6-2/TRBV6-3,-,TGTGCCAGCAGTTGGGCGACTGAGCAGTTCTTC,CASSWATEQFF
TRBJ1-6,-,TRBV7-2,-,TGTGCCAGCAGCATCTCGACAGTGTATAATTCACCCCTCCACTTT,CASSISTVYNSPLHF
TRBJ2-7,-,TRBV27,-,TGTGCCAGCCTCGGGGGGCTCCCCTACGAGCAGTACTTC,CASLGGLPYEQYF
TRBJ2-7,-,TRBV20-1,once,TGCAGTGCCCGTTTTGGATCCAGCTCCTACGAGCAGTACTTC,CSARFGSSSYEQYF
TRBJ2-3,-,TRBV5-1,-,TGCGCCAGCAGCTTGGGGCAGGTTCTCACAGATACGCAGTATTTT,CASSLGQVLTDTQYF
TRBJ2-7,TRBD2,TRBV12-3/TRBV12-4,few,TGTGCCAGCAGACTCACCGGGACTAGCGGCTCCTACGAGCAGTACTTC,CASRLTGTSGSYEQYF
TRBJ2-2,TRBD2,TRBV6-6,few,TGTGCCAGCAGTTACTCCCTAGCGGGAGTATCCGGGGAGCTGTTTTTT,CASSYSLAGVSGELFF
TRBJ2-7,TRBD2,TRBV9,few,TGTGCCAGCAGCGTAAATCCGGGACTAAGCGCCCACGAGCAGTACTTC,CASSVNPGLSAHEQYF
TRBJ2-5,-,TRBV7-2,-,TGTGCCAGCAGCTTAGACCCGGGCGTGGAGACCCAGTACTTC,CASSLDPGVETQYF
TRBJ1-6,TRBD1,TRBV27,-,TGTGCCAGCAGTTCCGGGACAGGGGTTAATTCACCCCTCCACTTT,CASSSGTGVNSPLHF
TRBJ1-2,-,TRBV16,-,TGTGCCAGCAGCCAATCGGGGTCACAGGCCGGTGGCTACACCTTC,CASSQSGSQAGGYTF
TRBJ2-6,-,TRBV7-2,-,TGTGCCGGCAGCCCACGGGACGTAGGCTCTGGGGCCAACGTCCTGACTTTC,CAGSPRDVGSGANVLTF
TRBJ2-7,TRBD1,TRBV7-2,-,TGTGCCAGCGCTCGGGACAGAGAATACGAGCAGTACTTC,CASARDREYEQYF
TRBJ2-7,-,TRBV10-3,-,TGTGCCATCGGATCAGGCACCTACGAGCAGTACTTC,CAIGSGTYEQYF
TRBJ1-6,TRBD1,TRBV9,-,TGCGCCAGCAGCGTAGCGATGACAGGGGGCAATTCACCCCTCCACTTT,CASSVAMTGGNSPLHF
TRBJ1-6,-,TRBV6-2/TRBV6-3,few,TGTGCCAGACCGGCCTCGGCAACTAACGATAATTCACCCCTCCACTTT,CARPASATNDNSPLHF
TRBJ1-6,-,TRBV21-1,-,TGTGCCAGCAGCAAAGATCTTAATAGGACAGGAGGGATGTTCTTTAATTCACCCCTCCACTTT,CASSKDLNRTGGMFFNSPLHF
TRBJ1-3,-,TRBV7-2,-,TGTGCCAGCAGCTCTTCTTCAGGGTTGGGAAACACCATATATTTT,CASSSSSGLGNTIYF
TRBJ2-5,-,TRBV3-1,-,TGTGCCAGCAGCTCGACTAGAACAGAGACCCAGTACTTC,CASSSTRTETQYF